This TCR beta chain was sequenced in a study of response to subunit inactivated influenza vaccine. Overall study findings and caveats: The authors suggested that few new T cells are recruited per seasonal influenza vaccination.

Deletions cut 2 bases from V and 0 bases from J, with 12 bases between. This CDR3 comprises 16 residues. Germline CDR1 and CDR2: SGHAT and FQNNGV. This clonotype appeared a few times. Antigen specificity is unknown. TCRdb itself ran the RT-PCR reads through MiXCR, one entry per CDR3 protein. The table has just under 250,000 distinct CDR3 sequences, 9% to 15% seen once. Sequenced here: non-naive T cells sorted from PBMCs, sampled around two weeks before vaccination. The genes are TRBV11-2 and TRBJ2-3; maybe TRBD2 (5 bases). The receptor comes from a man aged 50-60 years who received an inactivated influenza vaccine. The CDR3 DNA reads as TGTGCCAGCAGCTTACAGCTCCGAGGGAGCACAGATACGCAGTATTTT. Encoded protein: CASSLQLRGSTDTQYF.